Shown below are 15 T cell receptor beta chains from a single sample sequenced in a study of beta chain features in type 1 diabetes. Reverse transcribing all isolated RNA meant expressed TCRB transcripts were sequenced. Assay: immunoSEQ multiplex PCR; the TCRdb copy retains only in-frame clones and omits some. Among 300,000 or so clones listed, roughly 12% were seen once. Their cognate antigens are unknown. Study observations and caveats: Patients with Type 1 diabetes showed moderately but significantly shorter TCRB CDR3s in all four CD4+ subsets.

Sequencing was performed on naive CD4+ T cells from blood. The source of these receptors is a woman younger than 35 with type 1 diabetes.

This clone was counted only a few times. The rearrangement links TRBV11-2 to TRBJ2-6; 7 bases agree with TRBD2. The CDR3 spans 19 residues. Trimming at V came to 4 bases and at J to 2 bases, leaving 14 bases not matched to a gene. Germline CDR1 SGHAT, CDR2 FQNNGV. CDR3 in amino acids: CASSSLRRDGGAGANVLTF. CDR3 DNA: TGTGCCAGCAGCTCCCTCCGTCGCGATGGGGGGGCTGGGGCCAACGTCCTGACTTTC.

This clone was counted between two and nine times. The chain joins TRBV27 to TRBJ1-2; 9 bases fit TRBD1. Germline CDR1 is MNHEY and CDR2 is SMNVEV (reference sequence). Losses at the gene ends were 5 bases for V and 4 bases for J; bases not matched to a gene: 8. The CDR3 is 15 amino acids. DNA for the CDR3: TGTGCCAGCAGTGCGGGACAGGGAATGTCCTATGGCTACACCTTC. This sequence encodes CASSAGQGMSYGYTF.

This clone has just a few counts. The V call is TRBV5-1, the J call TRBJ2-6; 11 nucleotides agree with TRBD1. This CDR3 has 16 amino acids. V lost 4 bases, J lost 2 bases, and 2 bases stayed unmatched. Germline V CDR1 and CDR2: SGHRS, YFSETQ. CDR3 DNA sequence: TGCGCCAGCAGCGGGACAGGGGGGACTGGGGCCAACGTCCTGACTTTC. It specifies CASSGTGGTGANVLTF.

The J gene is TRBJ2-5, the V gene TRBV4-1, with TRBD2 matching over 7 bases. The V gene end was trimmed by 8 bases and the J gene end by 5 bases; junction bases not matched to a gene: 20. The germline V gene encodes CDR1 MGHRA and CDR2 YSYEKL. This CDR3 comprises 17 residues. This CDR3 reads CASLKGLAGVTMETQYF. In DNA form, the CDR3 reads TGCGCCAGCCTAAAGGGGTTGGCGGGAGTAACAATGGAGACCCAGTACTTC.

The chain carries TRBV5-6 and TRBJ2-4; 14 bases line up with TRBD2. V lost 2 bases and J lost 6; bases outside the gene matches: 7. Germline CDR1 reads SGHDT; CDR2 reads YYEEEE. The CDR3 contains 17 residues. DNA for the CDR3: TGTGCCAGCAGCTTCAGGACTAGCGGGAGGAACGTAAACATTCAGTACTTC. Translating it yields CASSFRTSGRNVNIQYF.

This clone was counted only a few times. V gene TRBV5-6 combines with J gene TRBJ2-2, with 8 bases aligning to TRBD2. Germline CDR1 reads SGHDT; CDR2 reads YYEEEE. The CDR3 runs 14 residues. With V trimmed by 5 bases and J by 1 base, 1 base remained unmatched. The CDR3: CASRGLENTGELFF. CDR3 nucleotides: TGTGCCAGCAGGGGACTAGAGAACACCGGGGAGCTGTTTTTT.

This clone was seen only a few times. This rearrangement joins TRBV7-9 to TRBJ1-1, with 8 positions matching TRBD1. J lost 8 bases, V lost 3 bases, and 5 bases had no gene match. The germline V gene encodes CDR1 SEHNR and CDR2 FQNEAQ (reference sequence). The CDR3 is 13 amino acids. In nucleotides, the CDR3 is TGTGCCAGCAGCTTGGGACAGGCCGCCGAAGCTTTCTTT. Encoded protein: CASSLGQAAEAFF.

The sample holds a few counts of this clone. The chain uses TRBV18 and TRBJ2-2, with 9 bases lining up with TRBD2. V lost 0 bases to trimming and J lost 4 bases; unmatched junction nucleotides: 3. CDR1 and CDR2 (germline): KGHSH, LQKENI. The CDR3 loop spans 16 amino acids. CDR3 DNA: TGTGCCAGCTCACCACCGCTAGCGGGATCCACCGGGGAGCTGTTTTTT. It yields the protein CASSPPLAGSTGELFF.

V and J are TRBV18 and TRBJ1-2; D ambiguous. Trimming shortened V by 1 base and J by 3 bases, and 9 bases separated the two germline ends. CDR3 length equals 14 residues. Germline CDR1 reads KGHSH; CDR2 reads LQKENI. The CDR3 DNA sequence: TGTGCCAGCTCACCACGGCACCCTGACTATGGCTACACCTTC. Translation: CASSPRHPDYGYTF.

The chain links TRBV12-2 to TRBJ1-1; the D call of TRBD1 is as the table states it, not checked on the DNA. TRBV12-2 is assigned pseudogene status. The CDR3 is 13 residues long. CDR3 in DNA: TGTGCAAGTCGCATAACAGGGTGGACTGAAGCTTTCTTT. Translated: CASRITGWTEAFF.

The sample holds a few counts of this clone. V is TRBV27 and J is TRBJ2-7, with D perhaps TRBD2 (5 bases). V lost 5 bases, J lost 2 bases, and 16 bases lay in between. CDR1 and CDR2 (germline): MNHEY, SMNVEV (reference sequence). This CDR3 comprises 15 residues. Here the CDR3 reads CASSTPSRETYEQYF. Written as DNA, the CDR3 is TGTGCCAGCAGTACACCCAGTAGGGAGACCTACGAGCAGTACTTC.

The CDR3 sequence: CSARTSSNTEAFF. The CDR3 DNA follows: TGCAGCGCCAGAACGTCCTCGAACACTGAAGCTTTCTTT. The V gene is TRBV29-1, the J gene TRBJ1-1; D uncertain. Germline CDR1 SQVTM, CDR2 ANQGSEA. V was pared by 7 bases and J by 1 base, with 13 bases between. This CDR3 comprises 13 residues. Full variable domain (remainder filled in from reference TRBV29-1 and TRBJ1-1): SAVISQKPSRDICQRGTSLTIQCQVDSQVTMMFWYRQQPGQSLTLIATANQGSEATYESGFVIDKFPISRPNLTFSTLTVSNMSPEDSSIYLCSARTSSNTEAFFGQGTRLTVV.

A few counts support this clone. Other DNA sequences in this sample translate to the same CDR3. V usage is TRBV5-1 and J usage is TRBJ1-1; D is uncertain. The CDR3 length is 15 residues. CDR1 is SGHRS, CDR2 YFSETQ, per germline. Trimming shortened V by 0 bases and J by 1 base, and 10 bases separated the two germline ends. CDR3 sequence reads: CASSLGGGPNTEAFF. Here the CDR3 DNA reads TGCGCCAGCAGCTTGGGTGGAGGCCCGAACACTGAAGCTTTCTTT.

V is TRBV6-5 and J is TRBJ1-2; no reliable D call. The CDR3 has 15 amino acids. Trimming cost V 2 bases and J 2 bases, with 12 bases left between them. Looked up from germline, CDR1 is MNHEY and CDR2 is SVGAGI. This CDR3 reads CASSYLPPGNYGYTF. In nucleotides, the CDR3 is TGTGCCAGCAGTTACCTCCCGCCGGGAAACTATGGCTACACCTTC.

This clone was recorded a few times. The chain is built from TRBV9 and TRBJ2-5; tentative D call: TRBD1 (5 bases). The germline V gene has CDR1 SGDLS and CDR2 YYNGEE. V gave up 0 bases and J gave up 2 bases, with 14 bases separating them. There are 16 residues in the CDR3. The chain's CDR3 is CASSVDQGPSQETQYF. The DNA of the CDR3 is TGTGCCAGCAGCGTAGATCAGGGCCCCTCGCAAGAGACCCAGTACTTC.